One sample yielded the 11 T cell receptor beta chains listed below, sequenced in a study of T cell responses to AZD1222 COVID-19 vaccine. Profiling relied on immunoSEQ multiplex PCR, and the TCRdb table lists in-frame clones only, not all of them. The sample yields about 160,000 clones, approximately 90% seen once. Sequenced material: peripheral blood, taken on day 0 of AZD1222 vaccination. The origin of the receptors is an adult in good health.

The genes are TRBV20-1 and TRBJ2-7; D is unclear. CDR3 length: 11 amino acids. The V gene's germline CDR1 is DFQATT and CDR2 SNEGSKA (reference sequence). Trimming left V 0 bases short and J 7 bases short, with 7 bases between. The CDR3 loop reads CSARDGREQYF. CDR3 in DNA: TGCAGTGCTAGAGATGGAAGGGAGCAGTACTTC.

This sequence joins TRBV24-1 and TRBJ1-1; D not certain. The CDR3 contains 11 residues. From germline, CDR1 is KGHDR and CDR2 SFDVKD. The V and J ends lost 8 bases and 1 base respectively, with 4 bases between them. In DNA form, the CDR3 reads TGTGCCACCACACGGAACACTGAAGCTTTCTTT. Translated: CATTRNTEAFF.

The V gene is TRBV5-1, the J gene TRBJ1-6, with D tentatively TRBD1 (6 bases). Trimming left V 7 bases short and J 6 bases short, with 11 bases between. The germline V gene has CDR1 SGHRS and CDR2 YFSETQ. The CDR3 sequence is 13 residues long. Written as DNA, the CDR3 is TGCGCCAGCGGGACACAGGCTAATTCACCCCTCCACTTT. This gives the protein CASGTQANSPLHF. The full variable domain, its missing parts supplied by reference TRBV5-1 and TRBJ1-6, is KAGVTQTPRYLIKTRGQQVTLSCSPISGHRSVSWYQQTPGQGLQFLFEYFSETQRNKGNFPGRFSGRQFSNSRSEMNVSTLELGDSALYLCASGTQANSPLHFGNGTRLTVT.

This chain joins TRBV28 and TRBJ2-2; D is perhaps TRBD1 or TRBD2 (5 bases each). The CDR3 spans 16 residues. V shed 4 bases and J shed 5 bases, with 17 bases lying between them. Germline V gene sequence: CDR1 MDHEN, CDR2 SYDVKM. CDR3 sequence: CASSSRGRRGTGELFF. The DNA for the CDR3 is TGTGCCAGCAGTTCGAGGGGACGTAGAGGAACCGGGGAGCTGTTTTTT.

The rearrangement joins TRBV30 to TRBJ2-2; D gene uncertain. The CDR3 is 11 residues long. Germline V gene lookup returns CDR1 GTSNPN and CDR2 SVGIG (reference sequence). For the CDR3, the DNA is TGTGCTCACAGCTTGACCGGGGAGCTGTTTTTT. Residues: CAHSLTGELFF.

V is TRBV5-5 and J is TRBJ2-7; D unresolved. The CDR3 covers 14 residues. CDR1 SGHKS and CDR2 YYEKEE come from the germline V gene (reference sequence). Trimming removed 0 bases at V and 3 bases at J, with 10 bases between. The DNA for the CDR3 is TGTGCCAGCAGCTTGGGGGGTACCGGCTACGAGCAGTACTTC. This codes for CASSLGGTGYEQYF.

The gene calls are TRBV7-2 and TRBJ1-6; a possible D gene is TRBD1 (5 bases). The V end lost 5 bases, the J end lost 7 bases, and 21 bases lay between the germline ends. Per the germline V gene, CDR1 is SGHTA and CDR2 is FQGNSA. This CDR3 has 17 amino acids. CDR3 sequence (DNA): TGTGCCAGCAGCCCTTGGGTTGACAGTAGGGGAAATTCACCCCTCCACTTT. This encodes CASSPWVDSRGNSPLHF. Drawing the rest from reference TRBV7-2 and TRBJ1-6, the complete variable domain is GAGVSQSPSNKVTEKGKDVELRCDPISGHTALYWYRQSLGQGLEFLIYFQGNSAPDKSGLPSDRFSAERTGGSVSTLTIQRTQQEDSAVYLCASSPWVDSRGNSPLHFGNGTRLTVT.

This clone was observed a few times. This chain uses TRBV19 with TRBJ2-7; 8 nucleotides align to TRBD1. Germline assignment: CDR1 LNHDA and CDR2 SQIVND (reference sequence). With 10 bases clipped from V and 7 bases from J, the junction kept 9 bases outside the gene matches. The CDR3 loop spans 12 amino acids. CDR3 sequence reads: CATTTGGREQYF. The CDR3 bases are TGTGCCACTACAACAGGGGGTCGGGAGCAGTACTTC.

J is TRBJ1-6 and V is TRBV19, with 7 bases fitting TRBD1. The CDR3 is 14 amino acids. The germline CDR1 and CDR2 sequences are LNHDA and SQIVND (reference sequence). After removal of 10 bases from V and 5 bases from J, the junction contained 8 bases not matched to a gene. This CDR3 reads CATRAGTDNSPLHF. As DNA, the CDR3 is TGTGCCACGCGCGCCGGGACAGATAATTCACCCCTCCACTTT.

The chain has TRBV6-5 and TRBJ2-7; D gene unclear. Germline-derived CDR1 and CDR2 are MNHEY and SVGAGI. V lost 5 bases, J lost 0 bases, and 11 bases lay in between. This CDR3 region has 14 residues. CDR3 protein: CASSLGTSSYEQYF. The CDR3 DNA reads TGTGCCAGCAGTCTCGGTACGAGCTCCTACGAGCAGTACTTC.

In DNA, the CDR3 is TGTGCCAGCAGTCCGCACCCCCTACAGGGGGCGGGTCCGAACACCGGGGAGCTGTTTTTT. As protein: CASSPHPLQGAGPNTGELFF. The gene calls are TRBV27 and TRBJ2-2; TRBD1 matches 9 bases. J lost 0 bases, V lost 5 bases, and 16 bases had no gene match. Germline assignment: CDR1 MNHEY and CDR2 SMNVEV (reference sequence). The CDR3 is 20 amino acids.